This T cell receptor (beta chain) was sequenced for a study of blood T cell repertoires in COVID-19 (dated by TCRdb to about 2020). A note on the overall study: The collaborator samples originated in the United States, Italy and Spain and spanned the acute and convalescent phases of COVID-19. The samples were drawn from the first 160 participants of the ongoing ImmuneRACE study and from 950 to 1,500 subjects provided by 6 global collaborators. The material from the prospective study consisted of cDNA or gDNA derived from T cells, B-cell-depleted T cells, or PBMCs. Nearly every sample came with metadata listing a de-identified subject ID, COVID-19 status, age in years and sex. Deeply sampled blood TCRbeta repertoires from subjects exposed to, actively infected with, or recovered from COVID-19 were included in the dataset. A freely available public database, intended as a resource for researchers studying the immune response to SARS-CoV-2, is where the repertoires were released. Where available, HLA class I and class II types were taken from metadata supplied by the sample provider and were not determined by assay-based typing.

Comments on this clone: Its antigen specificity is not known. The input lacks base qualities; no much larger clone sits a single base away.

CDR3 length: 15 amino acids, cysteine to phenylalanine. Only the CDR3 DNA is retained, 45 bases long and in frame from the first base. V has 4 bases trimmed and J has 6 bases trimmed; junction bases matching no gene number 4. CDR1 and CDR2 are read off the germline V gene (reference sequence) as LGHDT and YNNKEL. What the authors observed across the whole study: How much clinical and demographic metadata was included differed by source and by participant, and the metadata was provided uncurated.

Participants in the prospective study were aged roughly 18 to 95 years, lived in under 30 United States geographic areas, and enrolled through a virtual design. In the prospective study, participants were assigned to cohorts based on the clinical history participants reported in a screening survey and a study questionnaire. Recovered participants in ImmuneRACE Cohort 3 were defined as having two consecutive negative NP/OP PCR tests, clearance from a healthcare professional, or resolution of symptoms. Mobile phlebotomists in the prospective study collected whole blood, serum and a nasopharyngeal or oropharyngeal swab from every participant. Prospective study participants could optionally give additional blood draws and questionnaires over an approximately two-month period. Before DNA extraction, prospective study blood samples were shipped either frozen or at room temperature. TCRbeta CDR3 regions were amplified from genomic DNA by means of the immunoSEQ Assay, a bias-controlled multiplex PCR. On the authors' methods: The number of nucleated cells in each sample was estimated by amplification of reference gene primers within the assay. To quantify the absolute abundance of each unique TCRbeta CDR3 rearrangement, sequence reads were collapsed and filtered. For each sample, productive Simpson clonality was calculated as the square root of Simpson's diversity index over productive rearrangements. Entries here come from immuneACCESS through TCRdb and include only in-frame sequences with V and J called. Some clones fail to appear in such tables; in the studies checked, an unresolved V gene covers under half of the shortfall, and the cause of the remainder is unknown. The D gene and trimming were derived from the DNA, and the V and J assignments and clone size from that table. The sample has some 400,000 clones on record, over 75% of them singletons. Of the sample, 1% to 1.5% is held by the ten largest clones.

Input material: PBMCs or T cells enriched from blood (not recorded which). The chain was built from TRBV3-1 (or the pseudogene TRBV3-2) and TRBJ1-6, with 9 bases aligning to TRBD1. This clonotype was obtained from a man younger than 40 who had recovered from COVID-19. The bases read TGTGCCAGCAGCCTCGGGACAGGGACTAATTCACCCCTCCACTTT. This gives the protein CASSLGTGTNSPLHF.